The 15 T cell receptor beta chains reported below all come from one sample, sequenced in a study of identical twins. TCRdb reprocessed the 5' RACE reads via MiXCR and lists one record per CDR3 protein. Among 600,000 to 800,000 distinct CDR3 sequences listed, 20% to 25% were seen once. This same sample was also part of a study on T cells expressing NK-cell markers.

Sequencing input: PBMCs. The receptors come from a young woman in good health.

The rearrangement uses TRBV5-5 and TRBJ2-5; D call uncertain. V lost 1 base, J lost 1 base, and 8 bases lay in between. Germline V CDR1 and CDR2: SGHKS, YYEKEE (reference sequence). The CDR3 loop spans 14 amino acids. This chain's CDR3 is CASSLLGLQETQYF. The CDR3 nucleotides are TGTGCCAGCAGCTTGTTAGGTCTCCAAGAGACCCAGTACTTC.

A remark on this clonotype: This is likely a read error, given that the CDR3 carries no conserved phenylalanine or tryptophan at its end. The DNA is left out, because the CDR3 cannot be placed on it with certainty; the CDR3 is given as TCRdb lists it. The chain joins TRBV6-5 to TRBJ2-7; the tabulated D call, TRBD1, remains unverified against the DNA. The CDR3 contains 9 residues when both ends are counted. Germline CDR1 reads MNHEY; CDR2 reads SVGAGI. CDR3 residues: CASSFHRRE.

The sample holds a few counts of this clonotype. The gene calls are TRBV20-1 and TRBJ2-1; D may be TRBD2 (5 bases). The germline CDR1 and CDR2 sequences are DFQATT and SNEGSKA (reference sequence). V was pared by 0 bases and J by 7 bases, with 16 bases between. The CDR3 is 15 residues long. CDR3 coding DNA: TGCAGTGCTAGAGAGCTGCAGGAGGTGAGGAATGAGCAGTTCTTC. It is translated as CSARELQEVRNEQFF.

The rearrangement uses TRBV30 and TRBJ2-7; D remains unclear. The CDR3 is made up of 13 amino acids. Per the germline V gene, CDR1 is GTSNPN and CDR2 is SVGIG (reference sequence). V lost 3 bases and J 3 bases, leaving 12 bases between the germline ends. The CDR3 DNA reads TGTGCCTGGAGGAGAGGTTGGGGCTACGAGCAGTACTTC. Translated, it gives CAWRRGWGYEQYF. Combining the CDR3 with reference TRBV30 and TRBJ2-7 gives the whole variable domain SQTIHQWPATLVQPVGSPLSLECTVEGTSNPNLYWYRQAAGRGLQLLFYSVGIGQISSEVPQNLSASRPQDRQFILSSKKLLLSDSGFYLCAWRRGWGYEQYFGPGTRLTVT.

The V call is TRBV6-5, the J call TRBJ2-2; D is ambiguous. The CDR3 is 13 amino acids. Trimming shortened V by 1 base and J by 4 bases, and 4 bases separated the two germline ends. From germline, CDR1 is MNHEY and CDR2 SVGAGI. The CDR3: CASSYLLTGELFF. The CDR3 DNA reads as TGTGCCAGCAGTTACTTGCTCACCGGGGAGCTGTTTTTT.

This clonotype was picked up a small number of times. This chain joins TRBV25-1 and TRBJ1-6; no reliable D call. This CDR3 region has 15 residues. V lost 6 bases and J lost 3, with 12 bases in between. CDR1 MGHDK and CDR2 SYGVNS come from the germline V gene. CDR3 nucleotides: TGTGCCAGCAGCACCAGACGGAACTATAATTCACCCCTCCACTTT. It yields the protein CASSTRRNYNSPLHF.

This clonotype has just a few counts. The chain carries TRBV5-5 and TRBJ2-3; D might be TRBD2 (6 bases). With 1 base removed from V and 5 bases from J, the gap between germline ends came to 11 bases. The CDR3 runs 14 residues. The germline gives CDR1 SGHKS, CDR2 YYEKEE (reference sequence). CDR3 bases: TGTGCCAGCAGCTTGCGGGCGCGGGGAGATACGCAGTATTTT. This encodes CASSLRARGDTQYF.

This clonotype was counted between two and nine times. The chain uses TRBV20-1 and TRBJ1-1; D remains ambiguous. V shed 3 bases and J shed 0 bases, with 14 bases lying between them. Germline lookup yields CDR1 DFQATT and CDR2 SNEGSKA (reference sequence). The CDR3 loop spans 15 amino acids. The CDR3 region has the DNA TGCAGTGCTAGGAAAGCGGGCGTCGTGAACACTGAAGCTTTCTTT. Protein product: CSARKAGVVNTEAFF.

This clonotype appeared a few times. The V and J genes are TRBV4-3 and TRBJ1-2; a weak D match, TRBD1 (6 bases). Germline V lookup: CDR1 LGHNA, CDR2 YSLEER. The ends were cut back, 0 bases at V and 5 bases at J, with 10 bases in the middle. The CDR3 is 14 residues long. The CDR3 DNA follows: TGCGCCAGCAGCCAAGACAGGGGATCTTATGGCTACACCTTC. Translation: CASSQDRGSYGYTF.

The chain uses TRBV20-1 and TRBJ1-5, with a tentative D call TRBD1 (5 bases). The germline V gene has CDR1 DFQATT and CDR2 SNEGSKA (reference sequence). Trimming removed 1 base from V and 3 bases from J, with 7 bases in between. The CDR3 sequence is 13 residues long. The CDR3, as DNA: TGCAGTGCTAGAGCAGGGAACAATCAGCCCCAGCATTTT. Its translation: CSARAGNNQPQHF.

This clonotype was observed many times. This rearrangement joins TRBV6-1 to TRBJ2-7; TRBD1 might be the D (6 bases). The CDR3 sequence is 14 residues long. V dropped 5 bases and J dropped 2 bases, with 13 bases sitting between them. CDR1 MNHNS and CDR2 SASEGT come from the germline V gene. The DNA for the CDR3 is TGTGCCAGCAGTACCCGGGACAAAACCTACGAGCAGTACTTC. As protein: CASSTRDKTYEQYF.

This clonotype turned up a few times. The chain employs TRBV29-1 and TRBJ2-7, with D tentatively TRBD1 (5 bases). Trimming pared 0 bases from V and 2 bases from J, leaving 8 bases between. Germline-derived CDR1 and CDR2 are SQVTM and ANQGSEA. There are 13 residues in the CDR3. The CDR3 sequence is CSVEEQGTYEQYF. Here the CDR3 DNA reads TGCAGCGTTGAAGAGCAGGGTACCTACGAGCAGTACTTC.

Only one count was recorded for this clonotype. The J gene is TRBJ2-7, the V gene TRBV20-1; no reliable D call. CDR1 and CDR2 from the germline V gene are DFQATT and SNEGSKA (reference sequence). This CDR3 has 14 amino acids. V gave up 0 bases and J gave up 0 bases, with 9 bases separating them. CDR3 in amino acids: CSARDPVNSYEQYF. The CDR3 coding sequence is TGCAGTGCTAGAGATCCGGTAAACTCCTACGAGCAGTACTTC.

The chain joins TRBV20-1 to TRBJ1-1; no definite D call. Germline assignment: CDR1 DFQATT and CDR2 SNEGSKA (reference sequence). The V end was cut by 6 bases, the J end by 4 bases, with 15 bases between. The CDR3 contains 13 residues. The CDR3 DNA reads TGCAGTGCAGTGTCCGGATTGGGCACTGAAGCTTTCTTT. Encoded protein: CSAVSGLGTEAFF.

The chain has TRBV7-2 and TRBJ2-7; D could derive from TRBD1 or TRBD2 (6 bases each). V lost 2 bases to trimming and J lost 5 bases, with 10 bases between them. Germline CDR1 SGHTA, CDR2 FQGNSA. CDR3 length equals 13 residues. The CDR3 protein is CASSLTGRHEQYF. CDR3 nucleotides: TGTGCCAGCAGCTTAACAGGGAGGCACGAGCAGTACTTC. Using reference TRBV7-2 and TRBJ2-7 for the parts outside the CDR3, the full variable domain is GAGVSQSPSNKVTEKGKDVELRCDPISGHTALYWYRQSLGQGLEFLIYFQGNSAPDKSGLPSDRFSAERTGGSVSTLTIQRTQQEDSAVYLCASSLTGRHEQYFGPGTRLTVT.